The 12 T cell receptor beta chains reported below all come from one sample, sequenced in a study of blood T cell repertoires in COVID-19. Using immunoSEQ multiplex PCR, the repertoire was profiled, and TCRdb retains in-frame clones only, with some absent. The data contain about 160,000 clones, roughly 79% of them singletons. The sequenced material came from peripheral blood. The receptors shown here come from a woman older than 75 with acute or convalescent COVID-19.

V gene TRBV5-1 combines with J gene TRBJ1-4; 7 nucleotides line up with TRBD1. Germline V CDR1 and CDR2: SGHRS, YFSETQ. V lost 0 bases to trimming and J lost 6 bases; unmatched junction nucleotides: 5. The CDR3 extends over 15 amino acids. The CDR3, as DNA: TGCGCCAGCAGCTTGGGGGGACAGACATATGAAAAACTGTTTTTT. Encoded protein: CASSLGGQTYEKLFF.

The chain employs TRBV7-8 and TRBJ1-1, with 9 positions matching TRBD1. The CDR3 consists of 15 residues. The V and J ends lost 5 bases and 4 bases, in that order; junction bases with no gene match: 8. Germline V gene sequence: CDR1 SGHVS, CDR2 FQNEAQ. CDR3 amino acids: CASSGGDRVFTEAFF. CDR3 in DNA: TGTGCCAGCAGCGGGGGGGACAGGGTTTTCACTGAAGCTTTCTTT.

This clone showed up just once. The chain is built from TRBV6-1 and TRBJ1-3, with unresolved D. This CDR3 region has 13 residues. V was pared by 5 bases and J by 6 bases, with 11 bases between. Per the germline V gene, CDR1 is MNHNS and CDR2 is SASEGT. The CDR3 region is CASSPGGENTIYF. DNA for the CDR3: TGTGCCAGCAGTCCCGGCGGAGAAAACACCATATATTTT.

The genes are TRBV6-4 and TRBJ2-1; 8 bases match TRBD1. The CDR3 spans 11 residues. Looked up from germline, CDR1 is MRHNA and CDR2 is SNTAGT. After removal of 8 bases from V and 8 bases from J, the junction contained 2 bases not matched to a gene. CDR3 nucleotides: TGTGCCAGCGGACAGGGCCATGAGCAGTTCTTC. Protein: CASGQGHEQFF.

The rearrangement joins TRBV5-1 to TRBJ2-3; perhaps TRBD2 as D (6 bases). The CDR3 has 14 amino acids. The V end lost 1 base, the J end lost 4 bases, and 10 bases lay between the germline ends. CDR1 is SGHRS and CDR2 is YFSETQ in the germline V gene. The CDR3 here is CASSLKGGADTQYF. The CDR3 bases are TGCGCCAGCAGCTTGAAGGGAGGCGCAGATACGCAGTATTTT.

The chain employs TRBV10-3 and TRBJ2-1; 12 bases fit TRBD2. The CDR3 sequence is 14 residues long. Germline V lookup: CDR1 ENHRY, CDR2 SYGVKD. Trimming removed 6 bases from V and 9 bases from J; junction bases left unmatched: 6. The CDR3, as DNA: TGTGCCATCAGCAGACTAGCGGGAGTGACTGAGCAGTTCTTC. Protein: CAISRLAGVTEQFF.

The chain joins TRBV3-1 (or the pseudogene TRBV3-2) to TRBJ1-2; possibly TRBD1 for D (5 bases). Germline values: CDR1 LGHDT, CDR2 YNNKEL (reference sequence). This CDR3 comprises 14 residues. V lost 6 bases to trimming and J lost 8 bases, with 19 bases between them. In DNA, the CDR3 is TGTGCCAGCAGGCCCCCCGGGGGGGTACACGGCTACACCTTC. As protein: CASRPPGGVHGYTF.

DNA of the CDR3: TGTGCCTGGAGCCTGACAGGGGGCCAAGAGACCCAGTACTTC. This translates into CAWSLTGGQETQYF. The chain is built from TRBV30 and TRBJ2-5; 9 bases line up with TRBD1. The J segment lost 1 base and the V segment lost 3 bases, leaving 3 bases of the junction unmatched. Germline V CDR1 and CDR2: GTSNPN, SVGIG (reference sequence). The CDR3 totals 14 residues. Based on the CDR3 plus reference TRBV30 and TRBJ2-5, the full variable domain is SQTIHQWPATLVQPVGSPLSLECTVEGTSNPNLYWYRQAAGRGLQLLFYSVGIGQISSEVPQNLSASRPQDRQFILSSKKLLLSDSGFYLCAWSLTGGQETQYFGPGTRLLVL.

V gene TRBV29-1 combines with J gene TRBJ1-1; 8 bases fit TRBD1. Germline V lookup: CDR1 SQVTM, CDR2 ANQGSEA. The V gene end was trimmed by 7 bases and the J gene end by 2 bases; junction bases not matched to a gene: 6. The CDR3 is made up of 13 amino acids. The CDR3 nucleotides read TGCAGCGCCGGACAGGGACCTAACACTGAAGCTTTCTTT. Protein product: CSAGQGPNTEAFF.

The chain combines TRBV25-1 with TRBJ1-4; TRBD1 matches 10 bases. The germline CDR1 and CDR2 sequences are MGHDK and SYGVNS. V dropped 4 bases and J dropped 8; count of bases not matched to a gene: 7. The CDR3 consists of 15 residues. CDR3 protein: CASSAGTGVVEKLFF. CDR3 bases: TGTGCCAGCAGTGCCGGGACAGGGGTGGTCGAAAAACTGTTTTTT.

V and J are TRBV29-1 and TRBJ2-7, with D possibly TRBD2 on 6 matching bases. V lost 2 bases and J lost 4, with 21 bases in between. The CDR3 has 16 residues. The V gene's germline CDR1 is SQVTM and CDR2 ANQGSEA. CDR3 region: CSVELEGTRERYEQYF. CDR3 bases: TGCAGCGTTGAACTTGAAGGGACCCGGGAGAGGTACGAGCAGTACTTC.

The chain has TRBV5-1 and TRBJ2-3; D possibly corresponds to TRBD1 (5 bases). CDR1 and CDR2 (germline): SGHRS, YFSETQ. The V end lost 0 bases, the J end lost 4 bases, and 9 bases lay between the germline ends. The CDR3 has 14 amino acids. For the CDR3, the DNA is TGCGCCAGCAGCTTGGCACAGGTATCAGATACGCAGTATTTT. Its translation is CASSLAQVSDTQYF.